The 10 T cell receptor beta chains presented below share a single source sample, sequenced in a study of monozygotic twins with inflammatory bowel disease. Using the 5' RACE reads, TCRdb records one entry per CDR3 protein without DNA. The sample table includes about 160,000 distinct CDR3 sequences. Sequenced: blood. All receptors derive from a human donor with ulcerative colitis or Crohn's disease, or a healthy co-twin of an affected twin (not recorded which).

The CDR3: CASSLAIGGPFYNEQFF. The gene calls are TRBV7-8 and TRBJ2-1; TCRdb's assignment of TRBD1 cannot be checked, as there is no DNA. The germline V gene encodes CDR1 SGHVS and CDR2 FQNEAQ. The CDR3 spans 17 residues.

J is TRBJ1-2 and V is TRBV28; TCRdb proposes TRBD1, but this gene call is untestable without DNA. The CDR3 totals 16 residues. Germline V gives CDR1 MDHEN, CDR2 SYDVKM. The CDR3 sequence: CASSPPQVVGYYGYTF.

The V gene is TRBV25-1, the J gene TRBJ2-7; TCRdb reports TRBD1, a call that lacks DNA to check it against. The germline CDR1 and CDR2 sequences are MGHDK and SYGVNS. The CDR3 is made up of 15 amino acids. The CDR3: CASRGDRDGSYEQYF.

The rearrangement uses TRBV7-2 and TRBJ1-6; without DNA, the TCRdb call of TRBD1 cannot be checked. Germline CDR1 is SGHTA and CDR2 is FQGNSA. CDR3 length: 14 residues. Here the CDR3 reads CASSLVQGASPLHF.

This chain links TRBV6-2 or TRBV6-3 with TRBJ2-7; the D call from TCRdb, TRBD1, cannot be confirmed without DNA. The CDR3 totals 15 residues. Germline CDR1 and CDR2: MNHEY and SVGEGT. CDR3 sequence reads: CASSRRAGINYEQYF.

The chain couples TRBV6-1 to TRBJ2-1; TCRdb lists TRBD2, though no DNA is available to test this call. This CDR3 has 16 residues. Germline V gives CDR1 MNHNS, CDR2 SASEGT. The CDR3 sequence: CASSRPLAGGGNEQFF.

This chain links TRBV5-1 with TRBJ2-6. This CDR3 has 15 amino acids. CDR1 and CDR2 (germline): SGHRS, YFSETQ. The CDR3 sequence is CASSLTWAGANVLTF.

J is TRBJ1-2 and V is TRBV4-1; TCRdb outputs TRBD1, but without DNA this stays unchecked. The CDR3 loop spans 16 amino acids. Germline CDR1 MGHRA, CDR2 YSYEKL. The chain's CDR3 is CASSQGAGGGDYGYTF.

The chain recombines TRBV14 with TRBJ1-6; TCRdb designates TRBD1, a call that cannot be tested without DNA. The CDR3 is made up of 14 amino acids. Germline CDR1 SGHDN, CDR2 FVKESK. The CDR3 region is CASSQEWGNSPLHF.

The rearrangement links TRBV7-9 to TRBJ1-1. The germline V gene has CDR1 SEHNR and CDR2 FQNEAQ (reference sequence). The CDR3 sequence is 14 residues long. CDR3 residues: CASRSTQGRDLPFF.